The present T cell receptor beta chain was sequenced within a study of T cells in Graves' hyperthyroidism and ophthalmopathy. Study-wide findings and caveats: Blood held most thyroid clonotypes expanded above 0.001 frequency. A 13 V-J model separated ophthalmopathy from stable hyperthyroidism.

This clonotype was found many times. Its antigen is as yet unknown. The length of the CDR3 is 14 residues. V gave up 3 bases and J gave up 6 bases, with 16 bases separating them. The germline CDR1 and CDR2 sequences are DFQATT and SNEGSKA (reference sequence). Amplified TCR beta CDR3 regions came from RNA transcripts. Primed by the HTBI set, a first-round RT-PCR was run on the TCR CDR3. TCRdb reanalysed the multiplex PCR reads using MiXCR and keeps one entry per CDR3 protein. Among about 360,000 distinct CDR3 sequences listed, roughly 13% were seen once. Exclusion followed for patients with uncontrolled infection, other autoimmune disease, pregnancy or lactation. Orbital computed tomography, thyroid ultrasound, serum thyroxine and TRAb, and clinical symptoms together informed the diagnoses.

This TCR derives from a young woman with Graves' hyperthyroidism. This chain links TRBV20-1 with TRBJ2-3; possible D gene TRBD2, 6 bases. Sequenced: blood. Here the CDR3 reads CSARLGLQLDTQYF. DNA of the CDR3: TGCAGTGCTAGGCTGGGACTCCAGTTGGATACGCAGTATTTT.